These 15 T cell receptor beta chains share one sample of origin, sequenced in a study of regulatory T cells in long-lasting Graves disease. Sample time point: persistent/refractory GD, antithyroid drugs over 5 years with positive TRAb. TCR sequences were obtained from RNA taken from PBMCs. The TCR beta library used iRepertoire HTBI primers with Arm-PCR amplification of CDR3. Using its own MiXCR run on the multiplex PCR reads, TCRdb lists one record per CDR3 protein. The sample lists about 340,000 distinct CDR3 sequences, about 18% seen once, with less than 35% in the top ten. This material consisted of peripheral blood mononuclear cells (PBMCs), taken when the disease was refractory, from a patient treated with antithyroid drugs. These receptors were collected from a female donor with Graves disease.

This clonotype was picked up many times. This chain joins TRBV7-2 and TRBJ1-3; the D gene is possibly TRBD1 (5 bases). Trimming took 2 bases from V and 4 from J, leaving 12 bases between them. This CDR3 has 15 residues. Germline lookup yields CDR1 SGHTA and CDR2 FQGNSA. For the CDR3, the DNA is TGTGCCAGCAGCTTATATTCAGGGTACGGAAACACCATATATTTT. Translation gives CASSLYSGYGNTIYF.

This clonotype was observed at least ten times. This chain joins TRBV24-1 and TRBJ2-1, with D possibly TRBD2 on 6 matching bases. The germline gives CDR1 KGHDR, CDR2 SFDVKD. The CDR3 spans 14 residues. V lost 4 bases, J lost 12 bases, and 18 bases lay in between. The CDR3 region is CATSEPGTASRQFF. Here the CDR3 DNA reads TGTGCCACCAGTGAGCCAGGGACTGCATCTAGGCAGTTCTTC.

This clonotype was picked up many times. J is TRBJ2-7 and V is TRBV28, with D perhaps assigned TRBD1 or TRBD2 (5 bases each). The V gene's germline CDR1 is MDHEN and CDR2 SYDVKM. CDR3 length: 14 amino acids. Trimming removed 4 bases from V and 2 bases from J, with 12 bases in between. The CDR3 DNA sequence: TGTGCCAGCAGTTACGAGGGGTTTGCCTACGAGCAGTACTTC. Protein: CASSYEGFAYEQYF.

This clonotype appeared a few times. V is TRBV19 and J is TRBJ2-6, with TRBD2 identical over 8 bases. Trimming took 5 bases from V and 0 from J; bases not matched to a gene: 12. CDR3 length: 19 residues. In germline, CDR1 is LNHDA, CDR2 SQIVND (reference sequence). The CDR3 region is CASSAAGTRLPSGANVLTF. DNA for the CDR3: TGTGCCAGTAGTGCGGCCGGGACTAGACTCCCCTCTGGGGCCAACGTCCTGACTTTC.

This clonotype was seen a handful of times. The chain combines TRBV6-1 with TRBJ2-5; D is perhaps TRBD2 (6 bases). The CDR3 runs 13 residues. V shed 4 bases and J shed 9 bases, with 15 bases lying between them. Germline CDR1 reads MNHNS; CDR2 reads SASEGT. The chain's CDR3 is CASSVWVGEAQYF. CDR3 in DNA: TGTGCCAGCAGTGTTTGGGTAGGGGAGGCCCAGTACTTC.

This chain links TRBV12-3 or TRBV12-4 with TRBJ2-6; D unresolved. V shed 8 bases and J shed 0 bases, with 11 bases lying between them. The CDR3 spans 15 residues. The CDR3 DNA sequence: TGTGCCAGCCGCCCGGGTCCCTCTGGGGCCAACGTCCTGACTTTC. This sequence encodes CASRPGPSGANVLTF.

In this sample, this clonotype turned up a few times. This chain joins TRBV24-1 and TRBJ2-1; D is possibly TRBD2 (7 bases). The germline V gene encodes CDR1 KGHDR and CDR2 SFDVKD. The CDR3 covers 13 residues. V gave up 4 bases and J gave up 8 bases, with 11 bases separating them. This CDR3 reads CATSEGGVDEQFF. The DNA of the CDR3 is TGTGCCACCAGTGAAGGGGGGGTCGATGAGCAGTTCTTC.

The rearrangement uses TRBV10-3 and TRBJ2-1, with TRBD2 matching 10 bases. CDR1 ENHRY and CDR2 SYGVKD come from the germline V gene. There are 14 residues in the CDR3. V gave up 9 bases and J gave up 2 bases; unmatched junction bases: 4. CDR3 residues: CAISGGATYNEQFF. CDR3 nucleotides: TGTGCCATAAGCGGGGGGGCCACCTACAATGAGCAGTTCTTC.

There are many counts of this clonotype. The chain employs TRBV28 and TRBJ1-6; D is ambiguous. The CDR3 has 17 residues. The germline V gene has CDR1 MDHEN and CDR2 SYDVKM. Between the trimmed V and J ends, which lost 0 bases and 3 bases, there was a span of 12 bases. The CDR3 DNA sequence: TGTGCCAGCAGTTTATGGTCGGATAATATCTATAATTCACCCCTCCACTTT. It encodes CASSLWSDNIYNSPLHF.

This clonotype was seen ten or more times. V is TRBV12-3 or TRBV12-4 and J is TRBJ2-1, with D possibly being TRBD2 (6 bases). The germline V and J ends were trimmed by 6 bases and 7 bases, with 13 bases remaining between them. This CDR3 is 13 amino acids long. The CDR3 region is CASSFAEGNEQFF. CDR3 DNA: TGTGCCAGCAGCTTTGCGGAGGGGAATGAGCAGTTCTTC.

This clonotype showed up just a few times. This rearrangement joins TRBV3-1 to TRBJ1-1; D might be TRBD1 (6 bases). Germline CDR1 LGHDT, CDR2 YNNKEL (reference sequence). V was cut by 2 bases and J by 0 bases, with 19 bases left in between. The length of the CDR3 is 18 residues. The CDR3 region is CASSQITRGEVMNTEAFF. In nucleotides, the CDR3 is TGTGCCAGCAGCCAAATAACCAGGGGTGAGGTGATGAACACTGAAGCTTTCTTT. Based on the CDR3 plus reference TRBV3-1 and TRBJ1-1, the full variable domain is DTAVSQTPKYLVTQMGNDKSIKCEQNLGHDTMYWYKQDSKKFLKIMFSYNNKELIINETVPNRFSPKSPDKAHLNLHINSLELGDSAVYFCASSQITRGEVMNTEAFFGQGTRLTVV.

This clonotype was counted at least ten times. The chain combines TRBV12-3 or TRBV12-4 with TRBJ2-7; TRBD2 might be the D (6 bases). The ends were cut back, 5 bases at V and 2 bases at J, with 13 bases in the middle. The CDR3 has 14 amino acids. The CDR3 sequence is CASSRRDSAYEQYF. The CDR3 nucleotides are TGTGCCAGCAGTCGCCGGGACTCCGCCTACGAGCAGTACTTC.

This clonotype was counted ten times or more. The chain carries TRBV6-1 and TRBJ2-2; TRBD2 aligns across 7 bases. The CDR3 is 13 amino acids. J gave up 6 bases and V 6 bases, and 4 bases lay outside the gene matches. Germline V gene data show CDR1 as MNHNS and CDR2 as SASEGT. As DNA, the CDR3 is TGTGCCAGCAGGCCACGGGGGGCCGGGGAGCTGTTTTTT. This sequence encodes CASRPRGAGELFF.

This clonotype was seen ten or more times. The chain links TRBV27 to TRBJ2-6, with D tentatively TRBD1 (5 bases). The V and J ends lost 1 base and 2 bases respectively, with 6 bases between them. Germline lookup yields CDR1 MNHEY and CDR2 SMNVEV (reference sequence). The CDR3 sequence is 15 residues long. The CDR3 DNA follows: TGTGCCAGCAGTTTATTAGGGGCTGGGGCCAACGTCCTGACTTTC. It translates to CASSLLGAGANVLTF.

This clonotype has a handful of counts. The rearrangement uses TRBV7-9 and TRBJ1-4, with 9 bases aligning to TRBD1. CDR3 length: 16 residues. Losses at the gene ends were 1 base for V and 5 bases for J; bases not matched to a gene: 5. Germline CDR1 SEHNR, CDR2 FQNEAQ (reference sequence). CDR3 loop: CASSLVGGTGNEKLFF. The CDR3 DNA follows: TGTGCCAGCAGCTTAGTCGGCGGGACAGGGAATGAAAAACTGTTTTTT.